This T cell receptor (beta chain) was profiled in a study of blood T cell repertoires in COVID-19. On the study more broadly: Specimens from acute and convalescent COVID-19 originated in the United States, Italy and Spain. Sources were T cells, B-cell-depleted T cells, or PBMCs; the material itself was cDNA or gDNA.

The CDR3 is 17 residues long. With 5 bases removed from V and 6 bases from J, the gap between germline ends came to 25 bases. Germline CDR1 MDHEN, CDR2 SYDVKM. In the original analysis: How many nucleated cells were present was estimated from reference gene primer amplification. This table comes from immunoSEQ multiplex PCR, and its TCRdb copy is limited to in-frame clones, with some not included. That table supplies the V and J calls and clone size; D and trimming were determined from the DNA. The data contain about 170,000 clones, more than 65% of them singletons. The clonotype originates from a woman of 80 years or more with active or convalescent COVID-19. The sequencing input was peripheral blood. J is TRBJ1-2 and V is TRBV28; D perhaps matches TRBD1 (6 bases). The DNA for the CDR3 is TGTGCCAGCAGTCCGCCGTCCGTGGGGGGGGCATTGGATGGCTACACCTTC. Translation gives CASSPPSVGGALDGYTF.